Sequencing of this T cell receptor beta chain was carried out in a study of shared clonotypes between healthy human individuals. Worth noting for this clone: The antigen remains unidentified.

Study results and caveats: With several donors compared, 4% to 5% of naive CD4 clonotypes were shared. A small donor pool kept down the genetic and exposure-history diversity that was represented. Specimens sampled were limited to blood, with tissue repertoires likely differing.

Each sorted subset replicate got 200 ng genomic DNA, tens of thousands of genomes. The method was immunoSEQ multiplex PCR; TCRdb's version includes in-frame clones alone and lacks a portion of them. The sample holds millions of clones, around 94% seen once. Source material: naive CD4+ T cells sorted from blood. Subset defined: CD45RA+ positively selected. This clonotype was sampled from a man aged 18 to 30 in good health.

As DNA, the CDR3 is TGTGCCAGCAGCGCCCAGGACGGGGTGAACACTGAAGCTTTCTTT. The encoded protein is CASSAQDGVNTEAFF. This chain connects TRBV7-2 to TRBJ1-1; D not resolved. V shed 5 bases and J shed 0 bases, with 13 bases lying between them. Germline V CDR1 and CDR2: SGHTA, FQGNSA. The CDR3 is made up of 15 amino acids.